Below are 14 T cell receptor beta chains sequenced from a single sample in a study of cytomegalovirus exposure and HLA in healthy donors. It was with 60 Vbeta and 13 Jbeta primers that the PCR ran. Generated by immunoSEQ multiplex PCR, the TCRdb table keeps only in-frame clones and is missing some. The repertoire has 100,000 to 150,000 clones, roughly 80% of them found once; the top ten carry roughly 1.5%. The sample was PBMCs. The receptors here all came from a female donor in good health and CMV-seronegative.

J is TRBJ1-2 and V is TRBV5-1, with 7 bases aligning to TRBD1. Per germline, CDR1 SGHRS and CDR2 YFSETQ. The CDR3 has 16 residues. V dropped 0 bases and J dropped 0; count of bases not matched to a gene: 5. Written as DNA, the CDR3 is TGCGCCAGCAGCTTGGCCGGGACAGAAGCTAACTATGGCTACACCTTC. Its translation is CASSLAGTEANYGYTF.

CDR3 nucleotides: TGTGCCAGCCGGGCGGGAGGGCCTGGGAATGAGCAGTTCTTC. Its protein is CASRAGGPGNEQFF. This chain links TRBV27 with TRBJ2-1; TRBD2 matches 9 bases. Trimming removed 8 bases from V and 7 bases from J; junction bases left unmatched: 9. This CDR3 is 14 amino acids long. Germline values: CDR1 MNHEY, CDR2 SMNVEV (reference sequence).

In DNA form, the CDR3 reads TGTGCCAGCAGCCTTCTAGCGGGAGGGTCAGATACGCAGTATTTT. Its translation: CASSLLAGGSDTQYF. The rearrangement links TRBV13 to TRBJ2-3, with 12 bases fitting TRBD2. The CDR3 is 15 residues long. V was pared by 5 bases and J by 4 bases, with 4 bases of the junction left unmatched. From germline, CDR1 is PRHDT and CDR2 FYEKMQ (reference sequence).

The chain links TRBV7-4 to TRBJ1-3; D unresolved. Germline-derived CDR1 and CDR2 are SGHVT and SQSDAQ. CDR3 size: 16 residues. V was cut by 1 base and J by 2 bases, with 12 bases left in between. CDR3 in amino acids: CASSLGEKEPGNTIYF. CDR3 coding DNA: TGTGCCAGCAGCTTAGGCGAGAAAGAGCCTGGAAACACCATATATTTT.

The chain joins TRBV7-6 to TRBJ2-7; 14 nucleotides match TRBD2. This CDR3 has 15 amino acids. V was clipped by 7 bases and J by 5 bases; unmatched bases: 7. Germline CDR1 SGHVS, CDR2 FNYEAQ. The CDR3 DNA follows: TGTGCCAGCACCTTCGGGACTAGCGGGAGTGACGAGCAGTACTTC. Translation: CASTFGTSGSDEQYF.

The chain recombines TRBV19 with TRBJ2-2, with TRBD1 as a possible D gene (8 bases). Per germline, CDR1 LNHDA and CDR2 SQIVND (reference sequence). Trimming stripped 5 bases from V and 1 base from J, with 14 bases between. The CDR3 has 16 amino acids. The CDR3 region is CASSPQGGENTGELFF. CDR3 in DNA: TGTGCCAGTAGTCCACAGGGGGGGGAGAACACCGGGGAGCTGTTTTTT.

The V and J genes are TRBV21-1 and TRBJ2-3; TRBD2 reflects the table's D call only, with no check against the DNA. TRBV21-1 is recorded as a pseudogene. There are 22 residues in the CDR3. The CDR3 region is CASSKSGSGQLGLAGTTDTQYF. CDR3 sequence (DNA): TGTGCCAGCAGCAAATCAGGGTCGGGACAGCTAGGACTAGCGGGAACCACAGATACGCAGTATTTT.

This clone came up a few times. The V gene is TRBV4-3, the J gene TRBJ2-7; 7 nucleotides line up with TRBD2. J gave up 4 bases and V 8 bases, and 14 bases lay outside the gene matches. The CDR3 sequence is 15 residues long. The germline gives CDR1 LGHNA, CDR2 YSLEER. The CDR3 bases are TGCGCCAGCGCGCGAGGGCTAGCGGTTAATTACGAGCAGTACTTC. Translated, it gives CASARGLAVNYEQYF.

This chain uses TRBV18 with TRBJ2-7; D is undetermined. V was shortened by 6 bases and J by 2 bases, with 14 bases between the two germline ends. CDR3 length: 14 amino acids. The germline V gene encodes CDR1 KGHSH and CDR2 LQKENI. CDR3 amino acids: CASSQGQVTYEQYF. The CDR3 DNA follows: TGTGCCAGCTCCCAAGGTCAGGTCACCTACGAGCAGTACTTC.

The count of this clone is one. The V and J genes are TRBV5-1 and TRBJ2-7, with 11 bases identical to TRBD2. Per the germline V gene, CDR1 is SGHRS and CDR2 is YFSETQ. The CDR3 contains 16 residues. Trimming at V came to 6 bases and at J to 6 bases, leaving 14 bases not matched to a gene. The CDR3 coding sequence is TGCGCCAGCACTATGGGAAGACTAGCGGGATTGGGCGAGCAGTACTTC. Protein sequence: CASTMGRLAGLGEQYF.

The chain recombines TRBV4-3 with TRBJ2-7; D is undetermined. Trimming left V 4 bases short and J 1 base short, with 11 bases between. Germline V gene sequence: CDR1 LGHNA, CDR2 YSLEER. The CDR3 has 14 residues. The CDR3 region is CASSRFLGSYEQYF. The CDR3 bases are TGCGCCAGCAGCCGATTTCTAGGTTCCTACGAGCAGTACTTC.

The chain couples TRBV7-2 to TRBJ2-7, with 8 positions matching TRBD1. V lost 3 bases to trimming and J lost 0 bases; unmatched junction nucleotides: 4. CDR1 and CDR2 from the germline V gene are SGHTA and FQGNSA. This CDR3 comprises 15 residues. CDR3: CASSFLQGGSYEQYF. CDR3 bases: TGTGCCAGCAGCTTCTTACAGGGGGGCTCCTACGAGCAGTACTTC.

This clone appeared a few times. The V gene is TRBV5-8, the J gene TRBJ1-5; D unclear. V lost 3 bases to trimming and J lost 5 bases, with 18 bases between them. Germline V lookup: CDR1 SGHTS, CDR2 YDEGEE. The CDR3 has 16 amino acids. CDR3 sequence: CASSSIPGGGYQPQHF. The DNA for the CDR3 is TGTGCCAGCAGCTCCATACCGGGAGGAGGATATCAGCCCCAGCATTTT.

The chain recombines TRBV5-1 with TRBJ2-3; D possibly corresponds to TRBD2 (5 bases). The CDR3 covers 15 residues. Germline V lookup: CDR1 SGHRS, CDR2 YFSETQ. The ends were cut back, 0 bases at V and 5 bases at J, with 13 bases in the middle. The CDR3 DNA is TGCGCCAGCAGCTTGGGGGAACCCGCGGGAGATACGCAGTATTTT. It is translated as CASSLGEPAGDTQYF.